One T cell receptor (beta chain) is described in this entry. The authors ran a second PCR of about 6 to 11 cycles using a sample-barcoded 5' primer and a J-beta primer mix. MiXCR, applied by TCRdb to the 5' RACE reads, yields one record per CDR3 protein. The sample contains 850,000 to 1,000,000 distinct CDR3 sequences, roughly 47% of which appear only once. The entry originates in a study of blood T cells in healthy people across ages. The sequenced sample consisted of blood. The sequence was obtained from an older woman in good health.

This CDR3 reads CASSLRGVGVETQYF. The DNA for the CDR3 is TGCGCCAGCAGCTTGCGGGGGGTCGGGGTAGAGACCCAGTACTTC. The gene calls are TRBV5-1 and TRBJ2-5, with 7 bases fitting TRBD2. After removal of 1 base from V and 4 bases from J, the junction contained 7 bases not matched to a gene. This CDR3 spans 15 amino acids. The germline gives CDR1 SGHRS, CDR2 YFSETQ.